The sequence of this TCR beta chain was determined in a study of T cell responses to AZD1222 COVID-19 vaccine. Notes on the study in general: At baseline, seropositivity was found in only five or six AZD1222 recipients. The reported proportion of spike-specific TCRs targeting unmutated variant regions was nearly half.

As for this clone: Its antigen is still unknown.

Trimming took 4 bases from V and 4 from J; bases not matched to a gene: 5. The CDR3 runs to 14 residues. Germline V gene lookup returns CDR1 SGHVS and CDR2 FQNEAQ. Researchers grouped second doses given at about 4 or about 12 weeks into one pool. The repertoire was sequenced with immunoSEQ multiplex PCR; TCRdb's copy has only in-frame clones and lacks some. Of about 25,000 clones listed, around 86% are singletons. The chain recombines TRBV7-8 with TRBJ2-7; 9 bases agree with TRBD1. Source: peripheral blood, taken 28 days after the second AZD1222 dose. The clonotype was recovered from an adult who received the AZD1222 COVID-19 vaccine. DNA for the CDR3: TGTGCCAGCAGCTCTACAGGGGGCCAGTACGAGCAGTACTTC. Encoded protein: CASSSTGGQYEQYF.